A single sample gave rise to the 8 T cell receptor beta chains below, sequenced in a study of blood T cell repertoires in COVID-19. Some clones are missing from TCRdb's copy, which holds only in-frame ones; the method was immunoSEQ multiplex PCR. The table includes about 160,000 clones, 70% to 85% detected once. The sample taken for sequencing was peripheral blood. The receptors shown here come from a woman of 80 years or more with acute or convalescent COVID-19.

The rearrangement links TRBV7-9 to TRBJ2-3, with D maybe TRBD2 (6 bases). The CDR3 is made up of 14 amino acids. The V end was cut by 1 base, the J end by 4 bases, with 9 bases between. The V gene's germline CDR1 is SEHNR and CDR2 FQNEAQ (reference sequence). Written as DNA, the CDR3 is TGTGCCAGCAGCTTAGGAACGGGAGCAGATACGCAGTATTTT. Amino acid sequence: CASSLGTGADTQYF.

This chain connects TRBV6-5 to TRBJ2-1; TRBD2 is a possible D gene (6 bases). The CDR3 contains 15 residues. The germline V gene has CDR1 MNHEY and CDR2 SVGAGI. Trimming removed 5 bases from V and 7 bases from J, with 18 bases in between. DNA for the CDR3: TGTGCCAGCAGTAGACGGCGGGACCCTCCTAATGAGCAGTTCTTC. Translation gives CASSRRRDPPNEQFF.

The chain has TRBV7-5 and TRBJ2-4; the listed D gene, TRBD2, was not tested against the DNA. TRBV7-5 is termed a pseudogene. The CDR3 totals 17 residues. This CDR3 reads CVRSLGLRERAKNIQYF. DNA of the CDR3: TGTGTCAGAAGCTTAGGATTGCGGGAGAGGGCCAAAAACATTCAGTACTTC.

The chain has TRBV5-1 and TRBJ2-1, with 10 bases fitting TRBD2. Trimming took 4 bases from V and 6 from J; bases not matched to a gene: 4. The CDR3 runs to 14 residues. Germline V gene sequence: CDR1 SGHRS, CDR2 YFSETQ. CDR3 region: CASSPSGSPNEQFF. The CDR3 DNA follows: TGCGCCAGCAGCCCTAGCGGGAGCCCCAATGAGCAGTTCTTC.

The V gene is TRBV7-9, the J gene TRBJ1-5, with D possibly being TRBD1 (5 bases). The CDR3 is 15 residues long. V dropped 5 bases and J dropped 6 bases, with 17 bases sitting between them. The V gene's germline CDR1 is SEHNR and CDR2 FQNEAQ (reference sequence). This CDR3 is CASSPGSLVGQPQHF. Written as DNA, the CDR3 is TGTGCCAGCAGCCCAGGGTCCCTCGTAGGTCAGCCCCAGCATTTT.

The chain uses TRBV12-5 and TRBJ2-5, with D tentatively TRBD1 (5 bases). CDR3 length: 15 residues. From germline, CDR1 is LGHNT and CDR2 FRNRAP. Trimming shortened V by 5 bases and J by 0 bases, and 13 bases separated the two germline ends. The CDR3: CASGRAGKYQETQYF. CDR3 nucleotide sequence: TGTGCTAGTGGTCGGGCAGGGAAGTACCAAGAGACCCAGTACTTC. Drawing the rest from reference TRBV12-5 and TRBJ2-5, the complete variable domain is DARVTQTPRHKVTEMGQEVTMRCQPILGHNTVFWYRQTMMQGLELLAYFRNRAPLDDSGMPKDRFSAEMPDATLATLKIQPSEPRDSAVYFCASGRAGKYQETQYFGPGTRLLVL.

The chain uses TRBV19 and TRBJ2-7; D is ambiguous. Germline V gene data show CDR1 as LNHDA and CDR2 as SQIVND (reference sequence). V was trimmed by 4 bases and J by 7 bases, leaving 17 bases between them. This CDR3 is built from 14 residues. CDR3 nucleotide sequence: TGTGCCAGTAGTAAGAGGTCCCCGAGCTTAGAGCAGTACTTC. Translated, it gives CASSKRSPSLEQYF. The full variable domain, rest sourced from reference TRBV19 and TRBJ2-7, is DGGITQSPKYLFRKEGQNVTLSCEQNLNHDAMYWYRQDPGQGLRLIYYSQIVNDFQKGDIAEGYSVSREKKESFPLTVTSAQKNPTAFYLCASSKRSPSLEQYFGPGTRLTVT.

The V gene is TRBV30, the J gene TRBJ1-6; D uncertain. The germline CDR1 and CDR2 sequences are GTSNPN and SVGIG (reference sequence). The CDR3 has 14 amino acids. Trimming pared 3 bases from V and 10 bases from J, leaving 16 bases between. The chain's CDR3 is CAWRTLGLGSPLHF. CDR3 nucleotides: TGTGCCTGGAGGACCTTAGGCCTAGGCTCACCCCTCCACTTT.